This record covers a single TCR beta chain. What antigen it recognizes has not been identified. Within one base of it there is no much larger clone, and no base qualities were kept. This entry belongs to a study of blood T cell repertoires in COVID-19 (dated by TCRdb to the early 2020s). Regarding the study in general: Collaborator samples came from the United States, Italy and Spain and covered acute and convalescent phases of COVID-19. The prospective study material was composed of cDNA or gDNA derived from T cells, B-cell-depleted T cells, or PBMCs. The dataset comprised deeply sampled blood TCRbeta repertoires from subjects exposed to, actively infected with, or recovered from COVID-19. The repertoires were made available in a free public database intended to serve as a resource for research on the immune response to SARS-CoV-2. The samples were drawn from two sources: the first 160 participants of the ongoing ImmuneRACE study, and about 1,300 subjects contributed by 6 global collaborators. Nearly every sample came with metadata listing a de-identified subject ID, COVID-19 status, age in years and sex. Where available, HLA class I and class II types were obtained from metadata supplied by the sample provider rather than from assay-based typing. Findings and caveats that apply to the study as a whole: The quantity of clinical and demographic metadata differed by source and by participant and was supplied without curation.

TCRbeta CDR3 regions were amplified from genomic DNA by means of the immunoSEQ Assay, a bias-controlled multiplex PCR. From the authors' description of their analysis: Within the assay, amplification of reference gene primers was used to estimate how many nucleated cells each sample contained. Sequence reads were collapsed and filtered to measure the absolute abundance of every unique TCRbeta CDR3 rearrangement. Productive Simpson clonality was computed per sample as the square root of Simpson's diversity index over productive rearrangements. Not all clones reach the TCRdb copy of this immuneACCESS table, which keeps in-frame sequences only. Checked studies attribute under half of the gap to unresolved V genes and leave the rest unexplained. V and J calls plus clone size are reproduced from that table; the DNA served to infer D and trimming. This sample holds 240,000 or so clones; approximately 91% were observed only once. The ten largest account for about 0.8% of the sample.

From the germline V gene, CDR1 is MNHEY and CDR2 is SVGAGI. V is shortened by 6 bases, J by 0 bases, and the region joining them spans 11 bases. The CDR3 sequence holds 15 residues, the cysteine and phenylalanine included. The only DNA kept is the CDR3, 45 bases in frame from the first base. The collaborating institutions used their own protocols to collect whole blood in K2EDTA tubes. Collaborator samples were shipped for TCRbeta analysis as frozen whole blood, isolated PBMCs, or DNA extracted from either sample type. The rearranged chain carries TRBV6-5 and TRBJ1-4; the D gene identity is not certain. The clonotype was recovered from a woman aged 25 to 39 with acute or convalescent COVID-19. Sequencing input: peripheral blood. CDR3 loop: CASSPVTPTNEKLFF. In nucleotide form, the sequence is TGTGCCAGCAGCCCAGTAACCCCAACTAATGAAAAACTGTTTTTT.